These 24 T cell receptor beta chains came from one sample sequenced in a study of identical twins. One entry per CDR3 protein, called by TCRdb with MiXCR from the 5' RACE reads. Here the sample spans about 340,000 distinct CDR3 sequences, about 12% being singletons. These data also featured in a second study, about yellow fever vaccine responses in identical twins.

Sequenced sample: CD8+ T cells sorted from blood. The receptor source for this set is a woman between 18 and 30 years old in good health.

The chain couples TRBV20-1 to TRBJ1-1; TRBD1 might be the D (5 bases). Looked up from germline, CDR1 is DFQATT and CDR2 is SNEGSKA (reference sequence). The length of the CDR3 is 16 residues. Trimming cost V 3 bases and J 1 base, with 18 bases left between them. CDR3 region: CSASFREMIWNTEAFF. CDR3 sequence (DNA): TGCAGTGCTAGTTTCAGGGAAATGATTTGGAACACTGAAGCTTTCTTT.

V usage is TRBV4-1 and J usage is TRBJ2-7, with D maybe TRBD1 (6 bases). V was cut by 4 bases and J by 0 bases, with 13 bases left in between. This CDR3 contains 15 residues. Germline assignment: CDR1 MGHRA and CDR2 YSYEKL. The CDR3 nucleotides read TGCGCCAGCAGCCCATTCCAGGGGAGCTCCTACGAGCAGTACGTC. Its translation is CASSPFQGSSYEQYV.

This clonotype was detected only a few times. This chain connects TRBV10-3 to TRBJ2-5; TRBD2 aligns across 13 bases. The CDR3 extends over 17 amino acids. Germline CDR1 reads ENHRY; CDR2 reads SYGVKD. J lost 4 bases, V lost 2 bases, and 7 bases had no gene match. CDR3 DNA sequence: TGTGCCATCAGTGAGGGAGGACTAGCGGGAGTTCCAGAGACCCAGTACTTC. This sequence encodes CAISEGGLAGVPETQYF.

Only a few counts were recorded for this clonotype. The CDR3 nucleotides read TGCGCCAGCAGCCAACTTCTAGCGGGAGTGGTAGGCTATGAGCAGTTCTTC. The encoded protein is CASSQLLAGVVGYEQFF. V gene TRBV4-1 combines with J gene TRBJ2-1; 10 bases are shared with TRBD2. With 2 bases clipped from V and 8 bases from J, the junction kept 12 bases outside the gene matches. CDR3 length: 17 amino acids. From germline, CDR1 is MGHRA and CDR2 YSYEKL.

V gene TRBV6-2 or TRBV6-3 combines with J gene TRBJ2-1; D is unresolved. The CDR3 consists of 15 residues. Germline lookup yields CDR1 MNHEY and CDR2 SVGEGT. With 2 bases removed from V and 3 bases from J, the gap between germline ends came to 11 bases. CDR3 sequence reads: CASSYGLRGYNEQFF. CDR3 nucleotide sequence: TGTGCCAGCAGTTACGGGTTGAGAGGCTACAATGAGCAGTTCTTC.

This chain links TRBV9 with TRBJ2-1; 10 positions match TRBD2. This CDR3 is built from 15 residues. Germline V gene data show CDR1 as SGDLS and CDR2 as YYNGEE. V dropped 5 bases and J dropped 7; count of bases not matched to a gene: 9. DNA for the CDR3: TGTGCCAGCAGTTTAAGCGGGGGGGTACGGAATGAGCAGTTCTTC. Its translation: CASSLSGGVRNEQFF. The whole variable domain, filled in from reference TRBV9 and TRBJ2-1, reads DSGVTQTPKHLITATGQRVTLRCSPRSGDLSVYWYQQSLDQGLQFLIQYYNGEERAKGNILERFSAQQFPDLHSELNLSSLELGDSALYFCASSLSGGVRNEQFFGPGTRLTVL.

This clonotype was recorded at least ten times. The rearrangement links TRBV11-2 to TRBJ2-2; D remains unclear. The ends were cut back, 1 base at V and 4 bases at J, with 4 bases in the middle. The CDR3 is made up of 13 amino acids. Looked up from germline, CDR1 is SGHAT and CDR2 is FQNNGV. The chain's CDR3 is CASSLVSTGELFF. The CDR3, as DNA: TGTGCCAGCAGCTTAGTCTCCACCGGGGAGCTGTTTTTT.

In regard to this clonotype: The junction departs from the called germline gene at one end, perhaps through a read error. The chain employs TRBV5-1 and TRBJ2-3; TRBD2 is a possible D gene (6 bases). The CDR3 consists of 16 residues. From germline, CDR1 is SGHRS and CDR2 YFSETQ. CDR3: CASSSEVSTSTDTRYF. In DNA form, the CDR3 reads TGCGCCAGCAGCTCCGAGGTTTCAACTAGCACAGATACGCGGTATTTT.

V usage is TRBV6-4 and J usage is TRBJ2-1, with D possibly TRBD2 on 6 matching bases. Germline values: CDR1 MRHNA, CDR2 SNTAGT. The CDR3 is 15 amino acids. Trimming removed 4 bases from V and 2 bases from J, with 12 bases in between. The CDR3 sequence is CASSADWGAYNEQFF. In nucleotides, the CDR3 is TGTGCCAGCAGTGCGGACTGGGGGGCCTACAATGAGCAGTTCTTC.

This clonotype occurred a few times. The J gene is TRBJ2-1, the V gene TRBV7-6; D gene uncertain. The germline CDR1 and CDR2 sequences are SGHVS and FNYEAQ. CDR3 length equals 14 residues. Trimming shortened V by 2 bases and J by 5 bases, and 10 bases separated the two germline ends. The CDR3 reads CASSLIGRDNEQFF. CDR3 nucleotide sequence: TGTGCCAGCAGCTTAATCGGCAGAGACAATGAGCAGTTCTTC.

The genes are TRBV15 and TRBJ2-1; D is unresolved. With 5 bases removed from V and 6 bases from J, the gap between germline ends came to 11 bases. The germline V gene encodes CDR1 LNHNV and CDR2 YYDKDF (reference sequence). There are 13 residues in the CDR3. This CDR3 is CATSPILGNEQFF. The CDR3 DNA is TGTGCCACCAGCCCCATTTTAGGCAATGAGCAGTTCTTC.

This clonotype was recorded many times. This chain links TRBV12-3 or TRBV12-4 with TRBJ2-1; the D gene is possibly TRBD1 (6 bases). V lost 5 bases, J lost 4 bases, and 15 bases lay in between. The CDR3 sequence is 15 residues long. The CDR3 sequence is CASSDPTGQYNEQFF. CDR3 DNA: TGTGCCAGCAGTGACCCGACAGGCCAATACAATGAGCAGTTCTTC.

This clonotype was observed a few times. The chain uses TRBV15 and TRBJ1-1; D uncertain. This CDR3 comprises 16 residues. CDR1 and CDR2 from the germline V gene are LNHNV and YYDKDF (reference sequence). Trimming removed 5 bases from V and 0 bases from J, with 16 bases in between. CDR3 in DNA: TGTGCCACCAGCTCTCCCAGTGCGTTCATGAACACTGAAGCTTTCTTT. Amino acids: CATSSPSAFMNTEAFF.

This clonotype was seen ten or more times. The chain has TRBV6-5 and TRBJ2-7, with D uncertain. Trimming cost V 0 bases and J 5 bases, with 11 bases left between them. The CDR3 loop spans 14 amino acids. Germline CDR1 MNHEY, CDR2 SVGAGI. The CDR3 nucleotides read TGTGCCAGCAGTTACTCGAATTTGGTTGACGAGCAGTACTTC. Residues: CASSYSNLVDEQYF.

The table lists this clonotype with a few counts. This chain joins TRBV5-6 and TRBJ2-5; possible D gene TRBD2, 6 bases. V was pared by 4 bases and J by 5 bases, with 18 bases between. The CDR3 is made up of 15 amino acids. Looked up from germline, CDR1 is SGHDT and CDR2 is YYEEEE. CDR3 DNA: TGTGCCAGCAGCCCCGCGCCGGAGGGGTGGGAGACCCAGTACTTC. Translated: CASSPAPEGWETQYF.

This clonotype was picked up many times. CDR3 DNA sequence: TGTGCCAGCAGCCCCGGACTAGCGGGGGGCACAGATACGCAGTATTTT. Its protein is CASSPGLAGGTDTQYF. The chain joins TRBV3-1 to TRBJ2-3; TRBD2 matches 13 bases. CDR1 is LGHDT, CDR2 YNNKEL, per germline (reference sequence). Trimming at V came to 4 bases and at J to 1 base, leaving 2 bases not matched to a gene. This CDR3 region has 16 residues.

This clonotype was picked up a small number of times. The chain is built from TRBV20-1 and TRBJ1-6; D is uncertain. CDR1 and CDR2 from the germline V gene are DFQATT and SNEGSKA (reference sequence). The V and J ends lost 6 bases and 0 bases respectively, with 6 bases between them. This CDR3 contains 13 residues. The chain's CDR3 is CSAPSSYNSPLHF. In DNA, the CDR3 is TGCAGTGCCCCTAGCTCCTATAATTCACCCCTCCACTTT.

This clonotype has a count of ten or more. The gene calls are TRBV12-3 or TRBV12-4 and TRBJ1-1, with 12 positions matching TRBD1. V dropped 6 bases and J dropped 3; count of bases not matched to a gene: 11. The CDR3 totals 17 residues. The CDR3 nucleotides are TGTGCCAGCAGCCCAACCGGGACAGGGGGCGCGGACACTGAAGCTTTCTTT. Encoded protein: CASSPTGTGGADTEAFF.

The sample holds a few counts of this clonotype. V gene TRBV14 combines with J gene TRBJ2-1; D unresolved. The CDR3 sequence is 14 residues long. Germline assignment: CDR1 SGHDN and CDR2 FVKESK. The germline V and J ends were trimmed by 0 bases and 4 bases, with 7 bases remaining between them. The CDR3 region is CASSQELKYNEQFF. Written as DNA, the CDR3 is TGTGCCAGCAGCCAAGAACTTAAATACAATGAGCAGTTCTTC.

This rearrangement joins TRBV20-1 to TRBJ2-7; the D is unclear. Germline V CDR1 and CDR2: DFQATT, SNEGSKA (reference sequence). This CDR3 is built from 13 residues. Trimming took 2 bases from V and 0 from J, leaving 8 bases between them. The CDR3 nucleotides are TGCAGTGCTAGACAGTCCGGCTCCTACGAGCAGTACGTC. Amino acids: CSARQSGSYEQYV.

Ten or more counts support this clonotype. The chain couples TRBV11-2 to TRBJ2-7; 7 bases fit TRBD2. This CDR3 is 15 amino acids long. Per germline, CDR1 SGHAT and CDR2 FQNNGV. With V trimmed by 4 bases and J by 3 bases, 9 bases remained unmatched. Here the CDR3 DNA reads TGTGCCAGCAGCTCGGGGAGGGAACTAGTCTACGAGCAGTACTTC. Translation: CASSSGRELVYEQYF.

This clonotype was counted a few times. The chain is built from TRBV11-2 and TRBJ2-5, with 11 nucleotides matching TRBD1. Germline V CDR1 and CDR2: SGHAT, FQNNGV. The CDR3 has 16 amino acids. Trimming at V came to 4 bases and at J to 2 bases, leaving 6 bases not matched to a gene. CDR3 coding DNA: TGTGCCAGCAGCTCTTGGGACAGGGGGGAACAAGAGACCCAGTACTTC. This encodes CASSSWDRGEQETQYF.

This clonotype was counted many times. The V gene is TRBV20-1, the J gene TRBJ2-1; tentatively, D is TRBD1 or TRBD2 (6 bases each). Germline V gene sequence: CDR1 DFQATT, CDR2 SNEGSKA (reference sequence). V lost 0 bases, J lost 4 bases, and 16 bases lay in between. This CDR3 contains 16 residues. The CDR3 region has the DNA TGCAGTGCTAGAGATCAAGGGGGGTTCCAATACAATGAGCAGTTCTTC. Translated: CSARDQGGFQYNEQFF.

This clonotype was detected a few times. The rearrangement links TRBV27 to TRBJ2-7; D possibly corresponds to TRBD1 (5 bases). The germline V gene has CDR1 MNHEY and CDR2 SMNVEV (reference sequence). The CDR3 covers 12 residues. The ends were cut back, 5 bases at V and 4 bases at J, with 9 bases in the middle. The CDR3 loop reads CASSTRDYEQYV. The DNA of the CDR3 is TGTGCCAGCAGTACCAGGGATTACGAGCAGTACGTC.